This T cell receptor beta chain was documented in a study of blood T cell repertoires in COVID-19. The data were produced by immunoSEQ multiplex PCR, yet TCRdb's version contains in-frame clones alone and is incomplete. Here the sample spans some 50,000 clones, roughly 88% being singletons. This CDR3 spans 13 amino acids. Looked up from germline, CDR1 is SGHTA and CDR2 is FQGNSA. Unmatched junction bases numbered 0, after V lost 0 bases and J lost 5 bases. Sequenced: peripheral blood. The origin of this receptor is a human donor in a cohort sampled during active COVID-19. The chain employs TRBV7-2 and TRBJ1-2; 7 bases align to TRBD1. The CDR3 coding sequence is TGTGCCAGCAGCTTAGCACAGGGGTATGGCTACACCTTC. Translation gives CASSLAQGYGYTF.